The source of this TCR beta chain is a study of blood T cell repertoires in COVID-19. On the study more broadly: PBMCs, B-cell-depleted T cells, or T cells provided the cDNA or gDNA that made up the material.

Trimming took off 1 base at V and 1 base at J, with 8 bases between the two ends. Germline V lookup: CDR1 SEHNR, CDR2 FQNEAQ (reference sequence). The CDR3 is 15 residues long. Sequencing used immunoSEQ multiplex PCR; TCRdb keeps in-frame clones, though not all of them. The table includes about 210,000 clones, 87% detected once. The cohort comprised adults aged 18 to 89 years residing in approximately 25 US areas. V usage is TRBV7-9 and J usage is TRBJ1-5; TRBD1 is a possible D gene (6 bases). This receptor was taken from a man between 25 and 39 years old in a cohort exposed to, infected with or recovered from COVID-19 (not recorded which). The sequencing input was PBMCs or T cells enriched from blood (not recorded which). In DNA, the CDR3 is TGTGCCAGCAGCTTAGGAGGACAGAGCAATCAGCCCCAGCATTTT. This encodes CASSLGGQSNQPQHF.